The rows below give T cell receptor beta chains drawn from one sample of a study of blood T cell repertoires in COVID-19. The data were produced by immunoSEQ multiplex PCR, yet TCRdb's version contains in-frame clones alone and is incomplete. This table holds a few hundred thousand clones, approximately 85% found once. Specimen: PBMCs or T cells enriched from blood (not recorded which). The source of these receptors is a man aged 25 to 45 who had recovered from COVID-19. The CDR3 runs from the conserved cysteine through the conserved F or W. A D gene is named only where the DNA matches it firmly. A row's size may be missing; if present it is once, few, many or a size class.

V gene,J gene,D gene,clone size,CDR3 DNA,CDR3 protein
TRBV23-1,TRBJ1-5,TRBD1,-,TGCGCCAGCAGTCAATCTAGGACAGGGGCTACAAATCAGCCCCAGCATTTT,CASSQSRTGATNQPQHF
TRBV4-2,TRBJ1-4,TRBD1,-,TGTGCCAGCAGCCCCTCGGGACAGGGTAATGAAAAACTGTTTTTT,CASSPSGQGNEKLFF
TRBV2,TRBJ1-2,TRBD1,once,TGTGCCAGCACCCGGACAGGGAACAATGGCTACACCTTC,CASTRTGNNGYTF
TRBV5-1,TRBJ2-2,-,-,TGCGCCAGCAGCCTAAGACAGGACAGGAACACCGGGGAGCTGTTTTTT,CASSLRQDRNTGELFF
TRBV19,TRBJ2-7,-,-,TGTGCCAGTAGTATCGGCGGGCTAGCCTACGAGCAGTACTTC,CASSIGGLAYEQYF
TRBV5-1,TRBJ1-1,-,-,TGCGCCAGCACCCCCGGAGGTACCTTGAACACTGAAGCTTTCTTT,CASTPGGTLNTEAFF
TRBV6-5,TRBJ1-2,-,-,TGTGCCAGCAGTTTAACTAGAAACTATGGCTACACCTTC,CASSLTRNYGYTF
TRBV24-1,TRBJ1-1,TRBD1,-,TGTGCCACCAGAAGACAGGGCGGGTCGAACACTGAAGCTTTCTTT,CATRRQGGSNTEAFF
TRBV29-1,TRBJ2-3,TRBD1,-,TGCAGCGCACGACAGGGAAACTCACAGAGTGGTACGCAGTATTTT,CSARQGNSQSGTQYF
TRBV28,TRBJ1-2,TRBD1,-,TGTGCCAGCAGCCGAGCTCGGACAGGGGGCGCAGATGGCTACACCTTC,CASSRARTGGADGYTF
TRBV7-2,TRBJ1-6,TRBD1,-,TGTGCCAGCAGCTTAACCGGGACAGACAATTCACCCCTCCACTTT,CASSLTGTDNSPLHF
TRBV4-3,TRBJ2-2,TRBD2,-,TGCGCCAGCAGCCAGGCCGCGGGGGGGAAAACCGGGGAGCTGTTTTTT,CASSQAAGGKTGELFF
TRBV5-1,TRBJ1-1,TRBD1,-,TGCGCCAGCAGCCCGATAGCTAGAAACAGGGGGGGAAACACTGAAGCTTTCTTT,CASSPIARNRGGNTEAFF
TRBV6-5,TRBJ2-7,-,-,TGTGCCAGCAGTTACTCGGGCAGGGCCCCCTACGAGCAGTACTTC,CASSYSGRAPYEQYF
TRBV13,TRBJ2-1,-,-,TGTGCCAGCAGCCTCAACAAGGGGCGCTCCTACAATGAGCAGTTCTTC,CASSLNKGRSYNEQFF
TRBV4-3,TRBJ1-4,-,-,TGCGCCAGCAGCCAAGATCTCCTAGGTGAAAAACTGTTTTTT,CASSQDLLGEKLFF
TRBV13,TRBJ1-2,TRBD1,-,TGTGCCAGCAGCCGTCGACAGGGCGCTAACTATGGCTACACCTTC,CASSRRQGANYGYTF
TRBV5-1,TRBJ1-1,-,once,TGCGCCAGCAGCTCCCAGGCGGGGATGAACACTGAAGCTTTCTTT,CASSSQAGMNTEAFF
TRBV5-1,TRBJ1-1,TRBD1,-,TGCGCCAGCAGCTGGGACAGGGACACTGAAGCTTTCTTT,CASSWDRDTEAFF
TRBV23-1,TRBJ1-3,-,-,TGCGCCAGCAGTCAAGGAGCACTCTCTGGAAACACCATATATTTT,CASSQGALSGNTIYF
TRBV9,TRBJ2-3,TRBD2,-,TGTGCCAGCAGCGTAGAGCCGGGGGGGAATACGCAGTATTTT,CASSVEPGGNTQYF
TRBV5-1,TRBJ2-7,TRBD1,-,TGCGCCAGCAGCTTGAGTACAGGGGATGAGCAGTACTTC,CASSLSTGDEQYF
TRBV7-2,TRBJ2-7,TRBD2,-,TGTGCCAGCAGCCCCCGGGGGACTAGCGGGGGGAAAGTCTACGAGCAGTACTTC,CASSPRGTSGGKVYEQYF
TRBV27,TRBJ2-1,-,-,TGTGCCAGCTTACCACAGTTGGGCAATGAGCAGTTCTTC,CASLPQLGNEQFF
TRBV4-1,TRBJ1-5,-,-,TGCGCCAGCAGCCAAGAGGGGTACGGGGTAAATAGCAATCAGCCCCAGCATTTT,CASSQEGYGVNSNQPQHF
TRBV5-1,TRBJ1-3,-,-,TGCGCCAGCGGTCCGGGGGAGAGCTCTGGAAACACCATATATTTT,CASGPGESSGNTIYF
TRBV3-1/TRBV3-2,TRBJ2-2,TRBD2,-,TGTGCCAGCAGCCATAAACTCACGGGACTAGCGAACACCGGGGAGCTGTTTTTT,CASSHKLTGLANTGELFF
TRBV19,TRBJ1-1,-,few,TGTGCCACCAAGGGGTTGGGTGAAGCTTTCTTT,CATKGLGEAFF
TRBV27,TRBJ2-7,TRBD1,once,TGTGCCAGCAGTTTCGGACAGGGGGGCGAGCAGTACTTC,CASSFGQGGEQYF
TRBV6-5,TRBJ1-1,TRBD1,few,TGTGCCAGCAGCGCCGCAGGGGGGCCGAACACTGAAGCTTTCTTT,CASSAAGGPNTEAFF
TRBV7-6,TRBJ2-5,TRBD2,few,TGTGCCAGCAGCCTCTTGTGGACTAGCGGGGGGGAGACCCAGTACTTC,CASSLLWTSGGETQYF